A single sample is the source of the 14 T cell receptor beta chains below, sequenced in a study of blood T cell repertoires in COVID-19. Profiling relied on immunoSEQ multiplex PCR, and the TCRdb table lists in-frame clones only, not all of them. Of just under 350,000 clones in the sample, around four fifths were seen once. Sequencing input: peripheral blood. The receptors here all came from a man under 40 with active or convalescent COVID-19.

The V call is TRBV25-1, the J call TRBJ1-6; 9 bases map to TRBD1. The V gene's germline CDR1 is MGHDK and CDR2 SYGVNS. The V and J ends lost 6 bases and 10 bases, in that order; junction bases with no gene match: 10. This CDR3 is built from 15 residues. In nucleotides, the CDR3 is TGTGCCAGCAGCCCCGGGACAGGGTTCAGATCACCCCTCCACTTT. Protein product: CASSPGTGFRSPLHF.

The genes are TRBV7-9 and TRBJ1-6; 7 nucleotides line up with TRBD1. The CDR3 spans 14 residues. J gave up 6 bases and V 2 bases, and 1 base lay outside the gene matches. Germline CDR1 is SEHNR and CDR2 is FQNEAQ (reference sequence). This CDR3 is CASSLQGGNSPLHF. The CDR3 nucleotides read TGTGCCAGCAGCTTACAGGGGGGTAATTCACCCCTCCACTTT.

About this clone itself: This specimen includes other DNA sequences encoding the same CDR3. The rearrangement links TRBV2 to TRBJ2-7; 8 bases are a match to TRBD1. The germline V gene has CDR1 SNHLY and CDR2 FYNNEI. Trimming cost V 4 bases and J 1 base; bases outside gene matches: 0. The CDR3 has 13 residues. This chain's CDR3 is CASSGTGSYEQYF. The CDR3 coding sequence is TGTGCCAGCAGTGGGACAGGGTCCTACGAGCAGTACTTC.

This chain uses TRBV3-1 (or the pseudogene TRBV3-2) with TRBJ1-5, with D perhaps matching TRBD1 (5 bases). The germline CDR1 and CDR2 sequences are LGHDT and YNNKEL (reference sequence). Trimming cost V 3 bases and J 9 bases, with 9 bases left between them. The CDR3 length is 12 residues. CDR3 in amino acids: CASSHGGGPQHF. CDR3 nucleotide sequence: TGTGCCAGCAGCCATGGGGGAGGGCCCCAGCATTTT.

This chain's CDR3 is CASSAWDTGNQPQHF. The DNA of the CDR3 is TGTGCCAGTAGTGCCTGGGACACAGGCAATCAGCCCCAGCATTTT. The V and J genes are TRBV19 and TRBJ1-5, with D possibly matching TRBD1 (6 bases). The CDR3 spans 15 residues. CDR1 and CDR2 from the germline V gene are LNHDA and SQIVND (reference sequence). V was shortened by 5 bases and J by 2 bases, with 13 bases between the two germline ends.

This clone occurred once. The V call is TRBV2, the J call TRBJ1-1; 8 bases match TRBD1. The CDR3 is made up of 13 amino acids. The germline gives CDR1 SNHLY, CDR2 FYNNEI. V shed 6 bases and J 5 bases; nucleotides not matched to a gene: 5. This chain's CDR3 is CASSQGAGTEAFF. In DNA, the CDR3 is TGTGCCAGCAGCCAGGGGGCAGGGACTGAAGCTTTCTTT.

The chain recombines TRBV6-1 with TRBJ1-2, with TRBD1 matching 7 bases. The germline V gene has CDR1 MNHNS and CDR2 SASEGT. With 3 bases clipped from V and 2 bases from J, the junction kept 3 bases outside the gene matches. CDR3 size: 14 residues. The CDR3 nucleotides are TGTGCCAGCAGTGACCCGGACAGGAACTATGGCTACACCTTC. Translated, it gives CASSDPDRNYGYTF.

The chain links TRBV3-1 (or the pseudogene TRBV3-2) to TRBJ2-7, with 7 bases lining up with TRBD1. The CDR3 has 14 amino acids. V trimming: 0 bases; J trimming: 4 bases; junction bases outside the gene matches: 3. Germline lookup yields CDR1 LGHDT and CDR2 YNNKEL (reference sequence). The CDR3 nucleotides read TGTGCCAGCAGCCAAGAGACAGGGACATACGAGCAGTACTTC. It encodes CASSQETGTYEQYF.

V gene TRBV7-3 combines with J gene TRBJ2-7; TRBD2 aligns across 9 bases. In germline, CDR1 is SGHTA, CDR2 FQGTGA. The CDR3 is 14 amino acids. The trim removed 2 bases at V and 5 bases at J, leaving 4 bases unmatched. The CDR3: CASSLGTSPHEQYF. DNA of the CDR3: TGTGCCAGCAGCTTAGGGACTAGCCCCCACGAGCAGTACTTC.

The CDR3 loop reads CASSLDNEKLFF. The CDR3 DNA is TGCGCCAGCAGCCTAGACAATGAAAAACTGTTTTTT. This chain links TRBV5-1 with TRBJ1-4; no clear D gene. This CDR3 is 12 amino acids long. CDR1 SGHRS and CDR2 YFSETQ come from the germline V gene. The ends were cut back, 4 bases at V and 5 bases at J, with 6 bases in the middle. The variable domain in full, completed from reference TRBV5-1 and TRBJ1-4, reads KAGVTQTPRYLIKTRGQQVTLSCSPISGHRSVSWYQQTPGQGLQFLFEYFSETQRNKGNFPGRFSGRQFSNSRSEMNVSTLELGDSALYLCASSLDNEKLFFGSGTQLSVL.

The gene calls are TRBV4-3 and TRBJ2-2; 11 bases agree with TRBD2. The CDR3 is 16 amino acids. CDR1 and CDR2 (germline): LGHNA, YSLEER. V dropped 4 bases and J dropped 2; count of bases not matched to a gene: 3. The CDR3: CASSRGLAANTGELFF. DNA for the CDR3: TGCGCCAGCAGCCGGGGACTAGCGGCTAACACCGGGGAGCTGTTTTTT.

The chain employs TRBV5-4 and TRBJ2-3; 11 nucleotides align to TRBD2. CDR1 and CDR2 (germline): SGHNT, YYREEE (reference sequence). The CDR3 consists of 15 residues. The ends lost 2 bases at V and 9 bases at J; junction bases unmatched: 8. This CDR3 reads CASSFGSGGARTQYF. CDR3 coding DNA: TGTGCCAGCAGCTTTGGTAGCGGGGGGGCCCGGACGCAGTATTTT.

The rearrangement uses TRBV7-2 and TRBJ1-2; D is unclear. This CDR3 region has 13 residues. Germline CDR1 and CDR2: SGHTA and FQGNSA. V was trimmed by 3 bases and J by 3 bases, leaving 8 bases between them. CDR3 sequence: CASSLGSDYGYTF. Here the CDR3 DNA reads TGTGCCAGCAGCTTGGGCAGTGACTATGGCTACACCTTC.

The chain links TRBV7-9 to TRBJ2-2; 8 nucleotides line up with TRBD1. The CDR3 extends over 15 amino acids. The J segment lost 7 bases and the V segment lost 2 bases, leaving 6 bases of the junction unmatched. From germline, CDR1 is SEHNR and CDR2 FQNEAQ (reference sequence). In DNA form, the CDR3 reads TGTGCCAGCAGCTTATCAGGGGGCTACGGCGGGGAGCTGTTTTTT. Translation gives CASSLSGGYGGELFF.